These 16 T cell receptor beta chains came from one sample sequenced in a study of CD8+CD57+ T cells in acquired aplastic anemia. Those patients picked for sequencing had displayed CD8+CD57+ cell expansion on flow cytometry. It was genomic DNA that served as the template for profiling TCR beta VDJ and CDR3. TCRdb ran MiXCR on the reads and lists one entry per CDR3 protein. Counted here are more than 150,000 distinct CDR3 sequences, more than 45% occurring once; the ten biggest clones make up 8% to 10%. The material sequenced was sorted CD4+, CD8+, or CD8+CD57+ T cells (not recorded which) from PBMCs. All receptors come from a human donor with aplastic anemia.

This clonotype was counted ten times or more. Here the CDR3 DNA reads TGTGCCAGCAGTAGACGGGAGCCTCGGGAGCAGTACTTC. Amino acid sequence: CASSRREPREQYF. V gene TRBV12-3 or TRBV12-4 combines with J gene TRBJ2-7; perhaps TRBD2 as D (6 bases). The V end lost 5 bases, the J end lost 7 bases, and 15 bases lay between the germline ends. The CDR3 covers 13 residues.

The V gene is TRBV11-2, the J gene TRBJ2-1, with 7 bases aligning to TRBD2. CDR1 is SGHAT and CDR2 is FQNNGV in the germline V gene. V shed 3 bases, J shed 7 bases, and the junction held 9 bases outside the gene matches. The CDR3 is made up of 15 amino acids. The CDR3 spells CASSFRLAGGNEQFF. CDR3 nucleotides: TGTGCCAGCAGCTTTAGACTAGCAGGAGGTAATGAGCAGTTCTTC.

The chain employs TRBV29-1 and TRBJ2-5; D is unclear. V dropped 6 bases and J dropped 1 base, with 9 bases sitting between them. The CDR3 is 12 amino acids. The germline V gene has CDR1 SQVTM and CDR2 ANQGSEA. CDR3 in amino acids: CSVAMTQETQYF. Here the CDR3 DNA reads TGCAGCGTGGCTATGACCCAAGAGACCCAGTACTTC. The full variable domain, in which reference TRBV29-1 and TRBJ2-5 provide the parts outside the CDR3, is SAVISQKPSRDICQRGTSLTIQCQVDSQVTMMFWYRQQPGQSLTLIATANQGSEATYESGFVIDKFPISRPNLTFSTLTVSNMSPEDSSIYLCSVAMTQETQYFGPGTRLLVL.

This clonotype has a count of ten or more. The chain has TRBV18 and TRBJ2-7, with D unresolved. The CDR3 runs to 14 residues. CDR1 KGHSH and CDR2 LQKENI come from the germline V gene. Deletions cut 2 bases from V and 2 bases from J, with 10 bases between. CDR3 DNA: TGTGCCAGCTCACCAGGAGAGAGCACCTACGAGCAGTACTTC. Amino acids: CASSPGESTYEQYF. Full variable domain (outside the CDR3, taken from reference TRBV18 and TRBJ2-7): NAGVMQNPRHLVRRRGQEARLRCSPMKGHSHVYWYRQLPEEGLKFMVYLQKENIIDESGMPKERFSAEFPKEGPSILRIQQVVRGDSAAYFCASSPGESTYEQYFGPGTRLTVT.

The chain is built from TRBV24-1 and TRBJ1-2, with 10 bases lining up with TRBD1. Germline V lookup: CDR1 KGHDR, CDR2 SFDVKD. The CDR3 length is 14 residues. V dropped 3 bases and J dropped 8; count of bases not matched to a gene: 5. The CDR3 sequence is CATSDGTGVSGYTF. The DNA of the CDR3 is TGTGCCACCAGTGATGGGACAGGGGTATCGGGCTACACCTTC.

The rearrangement links TRBV19 to TRBJ2-7; 7 nucleotides line up with TRBD1. The V and J ends lost 2 bases and 1 base, in that order; junction bases with no gene match: 5. The germline gives CDR1 LNHDA, CDR2 SQIVND (reference sequence). CDR3 length equals 15 residues. The CDR3 loop reads CASSIWTGTSYEQYF. DNA for the CDR3: TGTGCCAGTAGTATATGGACAGGTACGTCCTACGAGCAGTACTTC.

V and J are TRBV24-1 and TRBJ2-7; 10 nucleotides match TRBD2. Germline CDR1 KGHDR, CDR2 SFDVKD. Trimming removed 3 bases from V and 5 bases from J; junction bases left unmatched: 3. The CDR3 length is 14 residues. CDR3 amino acids: CATSDPGLADEQYF. CDR3 DNA: TGTGCCACCAGTGATCCCGGACTAGCGGACGAGCAGTACTTC.

The gene calls are TRBV19 and TRBJ1-1; TRBD1 might be the D (5 bases). The CDR3 contains 13 residues. Germline-derived CDR1 and CDR2 are LNHDA and SQIVND (reference sequence). The V and J ends lost 6 bases and 5 bases respectively, with 13 bases between them. CDR3: CASSWGGRTEAFF. The DNA for the CDR3 is TGTGCCAGTAGCTGGGGCGGAAGAACTGAAGCTTTCTTT.

This clonotype has ten or more counts. This chain links TRBV5-6 with TRBJ1-3; D is perhaps TRBD1 (5 bases). Deletions cut 4 bases from V and 2 bases from J, with 13 bases between. CDR3 length: 15 residues. Germline CDR1 reads SGHDT; CDR2 reads YYEEEE. CDR3 loop: CASSGEGRPGNTIYF. As DNA, the CDR3 is TGTGCCAGCAGCGGAGAGGGACGGCCTGGAAACACCATATATTTT.

The chain uses TRBV2 and TRBJ2-5; D is unclear. This CDR3 has 14 residues. Germline CDR1 and CDR2: SNHLY and FYNNEI. Trimming removed 5 bases at V and 2 bases at J, with 12 bases between. DNA of the CDR3: TGTGCCAGCAGTTACCCCGACGAACAAGAGACCCAGTACTTC. Translating gives CASSYPDEQETQYF. The whole variable domain, filled in from reference TRBV2 and TRBJ2-5, reads EPEVTQTPSHQVTQMGQEVILRCVPISNHLYFYWYRQILGQKVEFLVSFYNNEISEKSEIFDDQFSVERPDGSNFTLKIRSTKLEDSAMYFCASSYPDEQETQYFGPGTRLLVL.

This clonotype was seen more than once but under ten times. V usage is TRBV2 and J usage is TRBJ1-4; 7 bases are a match to TRBD1. This CDR3 comprises 14 residues. CDR1 and CDR2 (germline): SNHLY, FYNNEI. The V segment lost 5 bases and the J segment 7 bases; nucleotides outside the gene matches: 7. CDR3: CASSFRGDGEKLFF. The CDR3 DNA sequence: TGTGCCAGCAGTTTCAGGGGGGATGGTGAAAAACTGTTTTTT. Variable domain in full (rest from reference TRBV2 and TRBJ1-4): EPEVTQTPSHQVTQMGQEVILRCVPISNHLYFYWYRQILGQKVEFLVSFYNNEISEKSEIFDDQFSVERPDGSNFTLKIRSTKLEDSAMYFCASSFRGDGEKLFFGSGTQLSVL.

In its sample, this clonotype was seen a few times. This chain links TRBV7-2 with TRBJ2-7; unclear D gene. Trimming stripped 5 bases from V and 3 bases from J, with 17 bases between. This CDR3 region has 15 residues. Germline values: CDR1 SGHTA, CDR2 FQGNSA. CDR3 sequence reads: CASSPDSKAFYEQYF. The CDR3, as DNA: TGTGCCAGCAGCCCTGATTCAAAGGCCTTCTACGAGCAGTACTTC.

This clonotype occurred many times. The chain employs TRBV9 and TRBJ1-2; the D gene is possibly TRBD1 (5 bases). Between the trimmed V and J ends, which lost 2 bases and 4 bases, there was a span of 18 bases. Germline assignment: CDR1 SGDLS and CDR2 YYNGEE. The CDR3 is 16 residues long. CDR3 bases: TGTGCCAGCAGCGTGGATGGAGCAGGGAGAAGCTATGGCTACACCTTC. Its translation is CASSVDGAGRSYGYTF. The full variable domain, completed using reference TRBV9 and TRBJ1-2, is DSGVTQTPKHLITATGQRVTLRCSPRSGDLSVYWYQQSLDQGLQFLIQYYNGEERAKGNILERFSAQQFPDLHSELNLSSLELGDSALYFCASSVDGAGRSYGYTFGSGTRLTVV.

The chain is built from TRBV29-1 and TRBJ1-5; D not certain. V was pared by 5 bases and J by 1 base, with 9 bases between. The CDR3 consists of 13 residues. Germline V gives CDR1 SQVTM, CDR2 ANQGSEA. This chain's CDR3 is CSVRGGSNQPQHF. The CDR3 DNA is TGCAGCGTTCGAGGAGGCAGCAATCAGCCCCAGCATTTT.

This sequence joins TRBV24-1 and TRBJ1-5, with 7 bases identical to TRBD1. V lost 3 bases to trimming and J lost 3 bases; unmatched junction nucleotides: 4. Germline CDR1 KGHDR, CDR2 SFDVKD. This CDR3 region has 15 residues. CDR3 sequence (DNA): TGTGCCACCAGTGATCCCGGGACAGTCAATCAGCCCCAGCATTTT. Its translation: CATSDPGTVNQPQHF.

The chain employs TRBV24-1 and TRBJ2-7; a possible D gene is TRBD1 (8 bases). The CDR3 is made up of 16 amino acids. The V and J ends lost 3 bases and 4 bases respectively, with 18 bases between them. The germline V gene has CDR1 KGHDR and CDR2 SFDVKD. The CDR3 reads CATSDRGTGGRYEQYF. In nucleotides, the CDR3 is TGTGCCACCAGTGATCGCGGGACAGGCGGGAGATACGAGCAGTACTTC.